The clone carrying this TCR beta chain came up a few times. The antigen is unknown. These data originate in a study of shared clonotypes between healthy human individuals. Study-level background: Researchers assigned three CD4 naive, three CD4 memory, two CD8 naive and one CD8 memory plate to each donor. Broader study findings: There were few donors, and this limited the genetic and exposure-history diversity represented.

The CDR3 is 15 residues long. CDR1 is MGHDK and CDR2 is SYGVNS in the germline V gene. Trimming removed 3 bases from V and 4 bases from J; junction bases left unmatched: 5. In the authors' workflow: ImmunoSEQ output lacked quality scores and full-length reads, limiting matched filtering. Assay: immunoSEQ multiplex PCR; the TCRdb copy retains only in-frame clones and omits some. V and J calls and clone size come straight from that table; D and trimming were deduced from the DNA. The table lists 950,000 to 1,100,000 clones, 65% to 80% of them singletons. Specimen: memory CD4+ T cells sorted from blood. Indicated subset: CD45RA-negative fraction. The chain links TRBV25-1 to TRBJ2-1; TRBD2 matches at 8 bases. The sequence was obtained from a man aged 18 to 35 in good health. The CDR3 is CASSDGAGVYNEQFF. The CDR3 nucleotides read TGTGCCAGCAGTGACGGAGCGGGAGTGTACAATGAGCAGTTCTTC.